The clone carrying this T cell receptor beta chain was detected only a few times. Its antigen is not known. These data come from a study of blood T cells in healthy people across ages. Broader study findings: Among long-lived donors, naive CD4+ cells were more numerous and diversity higher than in aged donors.

The authors isolated at least 7 million PBMCs per sample. V dropped 1 base and J dropped 9; count of bases not matched to a gene: 8. Germline CDR1 and CDR2: DFQATT and SNEGSKA (reference sequence). The CDR3 consists of 15 residues. Through a sample-barcoded 5' primer and a J-beta primer mix, a second PCR was run for roughly 6 to 12 cycles. TCRdb called the 5' RACE reads again in MiXCR, with one record for every CDR3 protein. This table holds around 1.5 million distinct CDR3 sequences, roughly 40% found once. The specimen sequenced was blood. The V call is TRBV20-1, the J call TRBJ2-1; 11 bases map to TRBD1. This sequence was found in a woman aged 18-29 years in good health. The DNA for the CDR3 is TGCAGTGCTAGAGGCTGGGACAGGGGGTTGATTGAGCAGTTCTTC. Its translation: CSARGWDRGLIEQFF.